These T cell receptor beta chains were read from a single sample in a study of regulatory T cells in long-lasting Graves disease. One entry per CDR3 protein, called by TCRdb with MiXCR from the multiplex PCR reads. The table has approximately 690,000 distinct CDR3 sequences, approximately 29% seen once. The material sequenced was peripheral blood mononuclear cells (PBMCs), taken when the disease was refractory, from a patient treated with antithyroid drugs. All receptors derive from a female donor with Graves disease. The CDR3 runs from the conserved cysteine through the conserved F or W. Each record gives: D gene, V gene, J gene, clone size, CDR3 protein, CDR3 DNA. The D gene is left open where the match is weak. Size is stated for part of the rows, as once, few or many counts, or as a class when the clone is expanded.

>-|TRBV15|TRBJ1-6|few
CATSSPKSSSYNSPLHF
TGTGCCACCAGCAGTCCCAAGTCAAGCTCCTATAATTCACCCCTCCACTTT
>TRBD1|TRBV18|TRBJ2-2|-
CASSPDRGGGELFF
TGTGCCAGCTCACCCGACAGGGGCGGCGGGGAGCTGTTTTTT
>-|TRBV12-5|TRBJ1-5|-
CASGLGAVNQPQHF
TGTGCTAGTGGTTTGGGAGCAGTTAATCAGCCCCAGCATTTT
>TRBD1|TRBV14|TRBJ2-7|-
CASSGSGDRGYYEQYF
TGTGCCAGCAGCGGAAGTGGGGACAGGGGGTACTACGAGCAGTACTTC
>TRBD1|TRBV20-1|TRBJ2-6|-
CSAYDNRGGRGANVLTF
TGCAGTGCTTACGACAACAGGGGTGGGAGAGGGGCCAACGTCCTGACTTTC
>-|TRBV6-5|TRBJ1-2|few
CASSLSGLGNYGYTF
TGTGCCAGCAGTTTGTCAGGGTTGGGTAACTATGGCTACACCTTC
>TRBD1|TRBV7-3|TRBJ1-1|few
CASSAHQGAEAFF
TGTGCCAGCAGCGCTCACCAGGGGGCTGAAGCTTTCTTT
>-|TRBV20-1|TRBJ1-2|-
CSARSRGGGDYGYTF
TGCAGTGCTAGGAGCCGGGGGGGGGGTGACTATGGCTACACCTTC
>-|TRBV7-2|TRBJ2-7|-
CASSLRELGEQYF
TGTGCCAGCAGCTTACGGGAACTGGGCGAGCAGTACTTC
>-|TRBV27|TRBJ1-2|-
CAITTDPYYGYTF
TGTGCCATCACCACTGACCCCTACTATGGCTACACCTTC
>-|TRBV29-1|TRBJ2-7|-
CSVESFNSYEQYF
TGCAGCGTTGAGAGTTTTAACTCCTACGAGCAGTACTTC
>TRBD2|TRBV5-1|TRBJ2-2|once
CASSLAGDVGELFF
TGCGCCAGCAGCTTAGCGGGAGATGTCGGGGAGCTGTTTTTT
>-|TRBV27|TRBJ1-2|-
CASSTSPPTAGYTF
TGTGCCAGCAGTACCTCCCCCCCCACAGCCGGCTACACCTTC
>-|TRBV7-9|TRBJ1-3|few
CASSHVWDEGNTIYF
TGTGCCAGCAGCCATGTATGGGATGAAGGAAACACCATATATTTT
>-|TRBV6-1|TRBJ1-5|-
CASRKLSQSVERQPQHF
TGTGCCAGCAGAAAATTATCGCAGTCCGTGGAGCGTCAGCCCCAGCATTTT
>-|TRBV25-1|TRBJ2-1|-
CASSLAPRREQFF
TGTGCCAGCAGCTTAGCGCCCCGGCGTGAGCAGTTCTTC
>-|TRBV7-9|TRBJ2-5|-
CASSHDGYWETQYF
TGTGCCAGCAGTCACGATGGGTACTGGGAGACCCAGTACTTC
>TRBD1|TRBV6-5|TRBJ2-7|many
CASSSPGTGVYEQYF
TGTGCCAGCAGTTCCCCCGGGACAGGGGTCTACGAGCAGTACTTC
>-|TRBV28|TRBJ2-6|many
CASSLHAGQHNSGANVLTF
TGTGCCAGCAGTTTGCACGCGGGACAGCACAACTCTGGGGCCAACGTCCTGACTTTC
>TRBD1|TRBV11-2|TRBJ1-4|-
CASSVDRVMEEKLFF
TGTGCCAGCAGCGTCGACAGGGTCATGGAGGAAAAACTGTTTTTT
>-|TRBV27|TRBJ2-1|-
CASSFRGFVEQFF
TGTGCCAGCAGTTTTCGGGGTTTTGTTGAGCAGTTCTTC